This T cell receptor beta chain emerged from a study of T cell repertoires in cytomegalovirus infection. Study-wide background: Recently identified HLA-C-restricted CMV epitopes were among the peptides used. Indications of both CMV infection and matching HLA type were provided by public TCR beta signatures. Broader study findings: The ex vivo response was dominated by HLA-C-restricted CMV-specific TCR beta clonotypes. CMV carriers having the relevant HLA were flagged by cumulative public TCR beta family frequency.

This clonotype appeared a few times. Its matching antigen is unknown. TCRdb ran MiXCR on the reads and lists one entry per CDR3 protein. Of 650,000 to 850,000 distinct CDR3 sequences listed, 25% to 30% were seen once; the top ten hold around 13%. The germline V gene encodes CDR1 SGHVT and CDR2 SQSDAQ. V was shortened by 0 bases and J by 3 bases, with 9 bases between the two germline ends. This CDR3 region has 14 residues. The clonotype was recovered from a human donor in good health (CMV status not recorded). Some clones in this sample may be carry-over from other donors' samples. The sequenced sample was cultured CD8+ T cells from PBMCs, obtained from culture after CMV antigen stimulation. The chain carries TRBV7-4 and TRBJ2-7; no definite D call. CDR3 amino acids: CASSLAGRLYEQYF. The CDR3 DNA sequence: TGTGCCAGCAGCTTAGCCGGACGGCTCTACGAGCAGTACTTC.